The 16 T cell receptor beta chains below come from one sample, sequenced in a study of blood T cell repertoires in COVID-19. Profiled with immunoSEQ multiplex PCR; TCRdb holds only in-frame clones, not every one. The sample has almost 250,000 clones; approximately 90% are singletons. Input material: PBMCs or T cells enriched from blood (not recorded which). Every receptor here comes from a woman aged 25-40 years who had recovered from COVID-19.

The gene calls are TRBV6-6 and TRBJ1-5; D is possibly TRBD1 (6 bases). With 7 bases removed from V and 5 bases from J, the gap between germline ends came to 15 bases. Germline CDR1 and CDR2: MNHNY and SVGAGI (reference sequence). The CDR3 is 14 amino acids. Here the CDR3 reads CASTNGGLHQPQHF. In DNA, the CDR3 is TGTGCCAGCACCAACGGGGGGCTCCATCAGCCCCAGCATTTT.

The chain links TRBV29-1 to TRBJ2-3; 14 positions agree with TRBD2. Germline V gene sequence: CDR1 SQVTM, CDR2 ANQGSEA. Trimming took 7 bases from V and 3 from J; bases not matched to a gene: 12. The CDR3 has 17 amino acids. The CDR3 sequence: CSAGGTSGSGGTDTQYF. DNA for the CDR3: TGCAGCGCCGGAGGGACTAGCGGGAGTGGGGGTACAGATACGCAGTATTTT.

The chain uses TRBV9 and TRBJ1-1; 7 bases are a match to TRBD1. The CDR3 consists of 13 residues. The trim removed 6 bases at V and 8 bases at J, leaving 10 bases unmatched. CDR1 and CDR2 (germline): SGDLS, YYNGEE. The CDR3: CASNRRGGPEAFF. For the CDR3, the DNA is TGTGCCAGCAACAGGAGAGGGGGCCCCGAAGCTTTCTTT.

The V gene is TRBV7-2, the J gene TRBJ2-1; D possibly corresponds to TRBD2 (6 bases). The CDR3 totals 13 residues. Germline lookup yields CDR1 SGHTA and CDR2 FQGNSA. The V gene lost 1 base and the J gene lost 6 bases, with 7 bases spanning the gap. The CDR3 sequence: CASSLVGGNEQFF. The CDR3 nucleotides are TGTGCCAGCAGCTTAGTCGGGGGCAATGAGCAGTTCTTC. The full variable domain, its missing parts supplied by reference TRBV7-2 and TRBJ2-1, is GAGVSQSPSNKVTEKGKDVELRCDPISGHTALYWYRQSLGQGLEFLIYFQGNSAPDKSGLPSDRFSAERTGGSVSTLTIQRTQQEDSAVYLCASSLVGGNEQFFGPGTRLTVL.

The chain combines TRBV19 with TRBJ2-7; 11 bases agree with TRBD2. J lost 5 bases, V lost 4 bases, and 7 bases had no gene match. Germline-derived CDR1 and CDR2 are LNHDA and SQIVND (reference sequence). The CDR3 contains 15 residues. CDR3 loop: CASSTTSGRSNEQYF. The CDR3 nucleotides read TGTGCCAGTAGTACTACTAGCGGGAGAAGCAACGAGCAGTACTTC.

V usage is TRBV7-3 and J usage is TRBJ2-3; perhaps TRBD2 as D (5 bases). The CDR3 has 13 amino acids. With 3 bases removed from V and 6 bases from J, the gap between germline ends came to 10 bases. CDR1 and CDR2 from the germline V gene are SGHTA and FQGTGA. DNA for the CDR3: TGTGCCAGCAGCTTCGGGGTGGGGGATACGCAGTATTTT. This sequence encodes CASSFGVGDTQYF. Filled out from reference TRBV7-3 and TRBJ2-3, the complete variable domain reads GAGVSQTPSNKVTEKGKYVELRCDPISGHTALYWYRQSLGQGPEFLIYFQGTGAADDSGLPNDRFFAVRPEGSVSTLKIQRTERGDSAVYLCASSFGVGDTQYFGPGTRLTVL.

V is TRBV9 and J is TRBJ2-3; 11 bases fit TRBD2. Germline-derived CDR1 and CDR2 are SGDLS and YYNGEE. The V gene end was trimmed by 3 bases and the J gene end by 1 base; junction bases not matched to a gene: 7. The CDR3 loop spans 17 amino acids. The CDR3 sequence: CASSGGTSGLGTDTQYF. The CDR3 DNA follows: TGTGCCAGCAGCGGCGGGACTAGCGGCCTGGGCACAGATACGCAGTATTTT.

This clone was counted between two and nine times. The chain has TRBV29-1 and TRBJ1-3; 7 positions match TRBD1. Germline V CDR1 and CDR2: SQVTM, ANQGSEA. The CDR3 spans 13 residues. With V trimmed by 2 bases and J by 3 bases, 1 base remained unmatched. CDR3 sequence: CSVEQGDGNTIYF. The CDR3 DNA sequence: TGCAGCGTTGAACAGGGGGATGGAAACACCATATATTTT.

J is TRBJ2-7 and V is TRBV7-9; the match to TRBD1 covers 11 bases. Germline CDR1 and CDR2: SEHNR and FQNEAQ (reference sequence). The CDR3 runs to 15 residues. With V trimmed by 4 bases and J by 1 base, 3 bases remained unmatched. CDR3 sequence: CASSYRDRGSYEQYF. CDR3 in DNA: TGTGCCAGCAGCTACCGGGACAGGGGGTCCTACGAGCAGTACTTC.

V usage is TRBV5-4 and J usage is TRBJ2-1; D might be TRBD1 (5 bases). Germline-derived CDR1 and CDR2 are SGHNT and YYREEE (reference sequence). The CDR3 consists of 13 residues. DNA for the CDR3: TGTGCAGTGCAGGGCTCCAACTACAATGAGCAGTTCTTC. Encoded protein: CAVQGSNYNEQFF.

In this sample, this clone turned up many times. The chain is built from TRBV5-1 and TRBJ2-5, with TRBD1 matching over 10 bases. V was pared by 7 bases and J by 4 bases, with 7 bases of the junction left unmatched. The germline gives CDR1 SGHRS, CDR2 YFSETQ. This CDR3 region has 14 residues. The CDR3 sequence: CASASTGGGETQYF. The CDR3 coding sequence is TGCGCCAGCGCCTCGACAGGGGGCGGAGAGACCCAGTACTTC. The full variable domain, in which reference TRBV5-1 and TRBJ2-5 provide the parts outside the CDR3, is KAGVTQTPRYLIKTRGQQVTLSCSPISGHRSVSWYQQTPGQGLQFLFEYFSETQRNKGNFPGRFSGRQFSNSRSEMNVSTLELGDSALYLCASASTGGGETQYFGPGTRLLVL.

The chain links TRBV7-8 to TRBJ1-1; possibly TRBD1 for D (6 bases). The CDR3 is made up of 15 amino acids. The ends were cut back, 2 bases at V and 3 bases at J, with 13 bases in the middle. Germline loops: CDR1 SGHVS, CDR2 FQNEAQ. CDR3 sequence reads: CASSLTGGRDTEAFF. The CDR3 region has the DNA TGTGCCAGCAGCTTAACGGGGGGCCGGGACACTGAAGCTTTCTTT. The entire variable domain, with the rest obtained from reference TRBV7-8 and TRBJ1-1, is as follows: GAGVSQSPRYKVAKRGQDVALRCDPISGHVSLFWYQQALGQGPEFLTYFQNEAQLDKSGLPSDRFFAERPEGSVSTLKIQRTQQEDSAVYLCASSLTGGRDTEAFFGQGTRLTVV.

In its sample, this clone was seen once. The chain joins TRBV19 to TRBJ2-7; tentatively, D is TRBD1 (6 bases). The CDR3 contains 15 residues. Germline values: CDR1 LNHDA, CDR2 SQIVND (reference sequence). The V end was cut by 4 bases, the J end by 2 bases, with 15 bases between. The CDR3 loop is CASSKGQGSTYEQYF. In DNA form, the CDR3 reads TGTGCCAGTAGTAAAGGGCAGGGGTCGACCTACGAGCAGTACTTC.

The J gene is TRBJ1-5, the V gene TRBV28, with D hard to call. The CDR3 consists of 12 residues. The germline CDR1 and CDR2 sequences are MDHEN and SYDVKM. V lost 7 bases and J 7 bases, leaving 11 bases between the germline ends. CDR3 region: CASNSPPQPQHF. The CDR3 coding sequence is TGTGCCAGCAACAGCCCCCCCCAGCCCCAGCATTTT.

With respect to this clone: The sample carries other DNA sequences with the same CDR3. This rearrangement joins TRBV5-1 to TRBJ2-7; TRBD1 matches 9 bases. The CDR3 length is 13 residues. Germline CDR1 SGHRS, CDR2 YFSETQ. Losses at the gene ends were 3 bases for V and 4 bases for J; bases not matched to a gene: 2. In DNA form, the CDR3 reads TGCGCCAGCAGCTCCGGGACAGGGTACGAGCAGTACTTC. Protein: CASSSGTGYEQYF.

The table lists this clone with a count of one. The V gene is TRBV28, the J gene TRBJ1-2; tentative D call: TRBD1 (6 bases). Germline assignment: CDR1 MDHEN and CDR2 SYDVKM. There are 14 residues in the CDR3. The V gene lost 2 bases and the J gene lost 3 bases, with 10 bases spanning the gap. The CDR3 DNA reads TGTGCCAGCAGTTTAGGGGGCATTGACTATGGCTACACCTTC. Translated, it gives CASSLGGIDYGYTF.